This T cell receptor beta chain stems from a study of blood T cell repertoires in COVID-19. Study as a whole: The analysed material was cDNA or gDNA that came from T cells, B-cell-depleted T cells, or PBMCs.

Germline CDR1 SGHTA, CDR2 FQGNSA. The V and J ends lost 1 base and 7 bases respectively, with 11 bases between them. The CDR3 covers 15 residues. Libraries were prepared by immunoSEQ multiplex PCR; TCRdb keeps only in-frame clonotypes and omits some of them. Of 200,000 to 250,000 clones in the sample, about 86% are singletons; the top ten hold about 9.8%. The chain couples TRBV7-2 to TRBJ1-6; D perhaps matches TRBD1 (5 bases). The sequence was collected from a woman between 50 and 59 years old with acute COVID-19. Source material: PBMCs or T cells enriched from blood (not recorded which). The CDR3 region is CASSLGQGGNSPLHF. The CDR3 DNA reads as TGTGCCAGCAGCTTAGGCCAGGGAGGCAATTCACCCCTCCACTTT.